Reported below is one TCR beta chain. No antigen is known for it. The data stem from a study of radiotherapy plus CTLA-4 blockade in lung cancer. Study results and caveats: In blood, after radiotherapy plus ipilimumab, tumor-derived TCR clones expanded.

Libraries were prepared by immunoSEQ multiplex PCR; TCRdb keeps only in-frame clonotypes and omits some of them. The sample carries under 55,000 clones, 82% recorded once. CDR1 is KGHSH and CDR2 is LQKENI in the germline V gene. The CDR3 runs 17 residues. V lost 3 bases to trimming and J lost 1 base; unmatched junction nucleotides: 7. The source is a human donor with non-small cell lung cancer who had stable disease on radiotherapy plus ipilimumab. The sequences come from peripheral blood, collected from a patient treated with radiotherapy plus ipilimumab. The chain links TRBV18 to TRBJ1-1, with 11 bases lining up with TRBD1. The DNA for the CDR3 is TGTGCCAGCTCACCTCTCCCCGGGACAGGGGGGAACACTGAAGCTTTCTTT. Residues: CASSPLPGTGGNTEAFF.